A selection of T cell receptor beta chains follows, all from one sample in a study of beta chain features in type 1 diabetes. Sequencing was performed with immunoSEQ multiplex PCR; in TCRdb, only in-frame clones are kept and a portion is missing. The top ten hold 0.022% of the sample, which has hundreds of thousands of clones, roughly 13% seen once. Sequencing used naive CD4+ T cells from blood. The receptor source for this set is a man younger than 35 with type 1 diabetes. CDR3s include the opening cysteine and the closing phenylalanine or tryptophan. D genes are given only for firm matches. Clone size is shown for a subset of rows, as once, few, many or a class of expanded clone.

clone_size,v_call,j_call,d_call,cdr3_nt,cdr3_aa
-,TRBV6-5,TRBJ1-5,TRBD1,TGTGCCAGCAGTCCCAGGACAGGAAGCAATCAGCCCCAGCATTTT,CASSPRTGSNQPQHF
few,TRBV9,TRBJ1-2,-,TGTGCCAGCAGCGTAGACCAGCAACCTAACTATGGCTACACCTTC,CASSVDQQPNYGYTF
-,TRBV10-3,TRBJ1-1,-,TGTGCCATCAGTGATGGGGCCGCGGGATCAGGGACTGAAGCTTTCTTT,CAISDGAAGSGTEAFF
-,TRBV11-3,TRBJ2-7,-,TGTGCCAGCAGCCCTCGGGAAGGGGGCTACGAGCAGTACTTC,CASSPREGGYEQYF
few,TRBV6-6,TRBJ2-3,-,TGTGCCAGCAGTTCCCAGGGGGATACGCAGTATTTT,CASSSQGDTQYF
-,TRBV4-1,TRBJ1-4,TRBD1,TGCGCCAGCAGCAGGCGGACAGGACCCAATGAAAAACTGTTTTTT,CASSRRTGPNEKLFF
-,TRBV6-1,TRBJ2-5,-,TGTGCCAGCAGTGCACACAGGGATTACCAAGAGACCCAGTACTTC,CASSAHRDYQETQYF
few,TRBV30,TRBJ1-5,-,TGTGCCTGGAGTGATGGACAGAATCAGCCCCAGCATTTT,CAWSDGQNQPQHF
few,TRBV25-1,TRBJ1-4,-,TGTGCCAGCAGTGGGGGGTGGAGCGTTGCAACTAATGAAAAACTGTTTTTT,CASSGGWSVATNEKLFF
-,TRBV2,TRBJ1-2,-,TGTGCCAGCAGTGCACTTGTGGGAGCTAACTATGGCTACACCTTC,CASSALVGANYGYTF
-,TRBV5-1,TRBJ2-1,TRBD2,TGCGCCAGCAGCTTGTCAACGACTAGCGGGGTGAGCTCCTACAATGAGCAGTTCTTC,CASSLSTTSGVSSYNEQFF
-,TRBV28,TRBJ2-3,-,TGTGCCAGCAGTTTGCGAGGGGCGGGTCAAGATACGCAGTATTTT,CASSLRGAGQDTQYF
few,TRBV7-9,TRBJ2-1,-,TGTGCCAGCATCAAGGAGGGAACCTACAATGAGCAGTTCTTC,CASIKEGTYNEQFF
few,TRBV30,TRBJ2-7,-,TGTGCCTGGACTCAGATGAACTACTACGAGCAGTACTTC,CAWTQMNYYEQYF
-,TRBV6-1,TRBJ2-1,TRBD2,TGTGCCAGCAGTGAAGCTAGCGGGGGGGCCGGATACAATGAGCAGTTCTTC,CASSEASGGAGYNEQFF
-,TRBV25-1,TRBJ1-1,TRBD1,TGTGCCAGCAGTGCCGGGACAGGGAAGAGGACTGAAGCTTTCTTT,CASSAGTGKRTEAFF
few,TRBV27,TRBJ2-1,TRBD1,TGTGCCAGCAGTACCCGGGACAGGTCGAATGAGCAGTTCTTC,CASSTRDRSNEQFF
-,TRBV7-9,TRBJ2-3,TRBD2,TGTGCCAGCAGCTCACCCGCGGGGGGGCTGGATACGCAGTATTTT,CASSSPAGGLDTQYF
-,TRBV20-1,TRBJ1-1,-,TGCAGTGCTAGTGACGCCGAAAGAGCTTTCTTT,CSASDAERAFF
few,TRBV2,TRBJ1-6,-,TGTGCCAGCATGCGGGATAATTCACCCCTCCACTTT,CASMRDNSPLHF
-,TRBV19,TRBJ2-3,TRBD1,TGTGCCAGTAGCGATGGGACAGACTTTCTTGGCACAGATACGCAGTATTTT,CASSDGTDFLGTDTQYF
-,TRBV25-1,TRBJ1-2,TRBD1,TGTGCCAGCAGTTCGACAGGGCCTATTAACTATGGCTACACCTTC,CASSSTGPINYGYTF
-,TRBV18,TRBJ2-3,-,TGTGCCAGCTCACCCCTTAGCACAGATACGCAGTATTTT,CASSPLSTDTQYF
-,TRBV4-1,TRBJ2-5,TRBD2,TGCGCCAGCCGCGCGGGGGACCAAGAGACCCAGTACTTC,CASRAGDQETQYF
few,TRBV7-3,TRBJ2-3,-,TGTGCCAGCAGCCCTGCGCAACCCACAGATACGCAGTATTTT,CASSPAQPTDTQYF
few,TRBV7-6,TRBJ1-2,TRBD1,TGTGCCAGCAGCAAGGGGACAGGGGTATATGGCTACACCTTC,CASSKGTGVYGYTF
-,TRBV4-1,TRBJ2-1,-,TGCGCCAGCAGCCAAGAGCAGATTCGACGCCCCGAAGTATCCTACAATGAGCAGTTCTTC,CASSQEQIRRPEVSYNEQFF
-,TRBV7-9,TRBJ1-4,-,TGTGCCAGCAGCACCCCGGCTCGGGCTGCCACTGGAGAAAAACTGTTTTTT,CASSTPARAATGEKLFF